The next 14 T cell receptor beta chains were all read from a single sample in a study of sequential checkpoint blockade in melanoma. Clones were sequenced by immunoSEQ multiplex PCR, and TCRdb holds only the in-frame ones, with some missing. The sample has about 12,000 clones, about 26% seen once. Treatment specified: randomized to nivolumab then ipilimumab (arm A) or the reverse (arm B). The sample here was tumor tissue (inferred from file names), taken from a patient given nivolumab and ipilimumab in sequence. The receptors stem from a human donor with melanoma.

This clone was picked up a small number of times. The chain's CDR3 is CASSFPLVVALWEYNEQFF. The CDR3 bases are TGTGCCAGCAGCTTCCCACTGGTGGTAGCCCTTTGGGAATACAATGAGCAGTTCTTC. V gene TRBV7-5 combines with J gene TRBJ2-1. TRBV7-5 is recorded as a pseudogene. The length of the CDR3 is 19 residues.

V and J are TRBV6-8 and TRBJ2-3; 7 bases are a match to TRBD1. Germline trimming cut 10 bases from V and 1 base from J; bases unmatched to any gene: 2. This CDR3 comprises 12 residues. Looked up from germline, CDR1 is MNHGY and CDR2 is SAAAGT. CDR3: CAIGQGTDTQYF. CDR3 nucleotide sequence: TGTGCCATTGGACAGGGCACAGATACGCAGTATTTT.

As for this clone: Relative to the germline gene, one junction end is altered; a read error may explain this. This chain links TRBV10-2 with TRBJ1-2; 9 positions match TRBD1. The CDR3 has 12 amino acids. Germline V gives CDR1 WSHSY, CDR2 SAAADI. The CDR3 DNA sequence: TGCGCCAGCAGCGGACAGGGGTATGACTACACCTTC. It specifies CASSGQGYDYTF.

This clone was detected only a few times. The gene calls are TRBV28 and TRBJ2-2; TRBD1 aligns across 11 bases. The trim removed 5 bases at V and 3 bases at J, leaving 5 bases unmatched. Per the germline V gene, CDR1 is MDHEN and CDR2 is SYDVKM. The CDR3 loop spans 16 amino acids. The CDR3 reads CASSQWTGGDTGELFF. As DNA, the CDR3 is TGTGCCAGCAGTCAATGGACAGGGGGCGACACCGGGGAGCTGTTTTTT.

CDR3 region: CASRQTYNEQFF. In DNA, the CDR3 is TGTGCCAGCAGACAGACCTACAATGAGCAGTTCTTC. This chain joins TRBV6-8 and TRBJ2-1; D is unresolved. Trimming took 6 bases from V and 2 from J, leaving 5 bases between them. The CDR3 runs to 12 residues. Germline V gene sequence: CDR1 MNHGY, CDR2 SAAAGT.

The chain combines TRBV28 with TRBJ1-1, with D perhaps matching TRBD1 (5 bases). V lost 2 bases and J lost 5, with 15 bases in between. This CDR3 comprises 15 residues. Germline values: CDR1 MDHEN, CDR2 SYDVKM. The DNA for the CDR3 is TGTGCCAGCAGTTTAGGAGGGAGAGGGGCAACTGAAGCTTTCTTT. Translating it yields CASSLGGRGATEAFF.

This chain links TRBV23-1 with TRBJ2-7; possibly TRBD2 for D (5 bases). TRBV23-1 is an ORF; its function is uncertain. The CDR3 sequence is 18 residues long. With 6 bases removed from V and 2 bases from J, the gap between germline ends came to 26 bases. The CDR3 sequence is CASSQERARPPSPYEQYF. In DNA, the CDR3 is TGCGCCAGCAGCCAAGAGAGGGCCCGACCCCCGAGCCCCTACGAGCAGTACTTC.

This clone has only a few counts. At one end the junction does not follow the germline gene, possibly because of a read error. The chain couples TRBV6-4 to TRBJ1-6; 7 positions agree with TRBD1. The CDR3 runs 15 residues. Germline lookup yields CDR1 MRHNA and CDR2 SNTAGT. Here the CDR3 reads CAISEGAVVNSPLHF. The CDR3 coding sequence is TGTGCCATCAGTGAGGGGGCAGTCGTCAATTCACCCCTCCACTTT.

This clone was seen ten or more times. The J gene is TRBJ1-2, the V gene TRBV9; TRBD1 matches at 9 bases. Germline trimming cut 4 bases from V and 8 bases from J; bases unmatched to any gene: 9. This CDR3 is 14 amino acids long. Per germline, CDR1 SGDLS and CDR2 YYNGEE. The CDR3, as DNA: TGTGCCAGCAGCACTCTCGACAGGGGGGGAGGCTACACCTTC. Translating it yields CASSTLDRGGGYTF.

This clone was counted between two and nine times. V is TRBV11-3 and J is TRBJ2-3, with D possibly matching TRBD1 (5 bases). This CDR3 has 15 residues. The germline CDR1 and CDR2 sequences are SGHNT and YENEEA. V lost 5 bases, J lost 2 bases, and 14 bases lay in between. This CDR3 is CASSTDIGTTDTQYF. CDR3 sequence (DNA): TGTGCCAGCAGCACGGACATTGGTACCACAGATACGCAGTATTTT.

The chain recombines TRBV5-1 with TRBJ2-1, with a weak D call TRBD2 (6 bases). The germline CDR1 and CDR2 sequences are SGHRS and YFSETQ. Trimming stripped 0 bases from V and 7 bases from J, with 11 bases between. The CDR3 extends over 14 amino acids. CDR3 nucleotides: TGCGCCAGCAGCTTGGACGGGGGAGAGAATGAGCAGTTCTTC. Protein: CASSLDGGENEQFF.

The rearrangement joins TRBV5-1 to TRBJ1-1; 8 bases are shared with TRBD1. J gave up 0 bases and V 4 bases, and 8 bases lay outside the gene matches. The CDR3 loop spans 16 amino acids. Germline CDR1 SGHRS, CDR2 YFSETQ. DNA for the CDR3: TGCGCCAGCAGCACCGGACAGGGATATATGAACACTGAAGCTTTCTTT. Translation: CASSTGQGYMNTEAFF.

This clone is a singleton in its sample. V is TRBV18 and J is TRBJ1-2, with D possibly matching TRBD1 (5 bases). CDR3 length equals 12 residues. Germline CDR1 KGHSH, CDR2 LQKENI. The V and J ends lost 7 bases and 6 bases respectively, with 12 bases between them. CDR3 bases: TGTGCCAGCTGGCAGGGAGAAGATGGCTACACCTTC. Amino acid sequence: CASWQGEDGYTF.

J is TRBJ1-2 and V is TRBV28; TRBD1 might be the D (5 bases). Germline V gives CDR1 MDHEN, CDR2 SYDVKM. This CDR3 contains 17 residues. The germline V and J ends were trimmed by 4 bases and 0 bases, with 18 bases remaining between them. DNA for the CDR3: TGTGCCAGCAGTTACTATCCGGGGGTCGCCCCTAACTATGGCTACACCTTC. It codes for CASSYYPGVAPNYGYTF.